This T cell receptor (beta chain) was observed in a study of blood T cells in healthy people across ages. The authors ran a second PCR of about 7 to 12 cycles using a sample-barcoded 5' primer and a J-beta primer mix. TCRdb re-analysed the 5' RACE reads in MiXCR, keeping a single row per CDR3 protein. The sample has around 700,000 distinct CDR3 sequences, 20% to 25% seen once; the top ten hold more than 8.5%. This clonotype appeared a few times. The V end lost 0 bases, the J end lost 2 bases, and 10 bases lay between the germline ends. The germline gives CDR1 LGHNA, CDR2 YSLEER. CDR3 length equals 16 residues. The same data also went into a second study, on T cells of mothers and their children.

The TCR sequence derives from a boy younger than 18 in good health. The sample comprised blood. The chain carries TRBV4-3 and TRBJ2-2, with D possibly TRBD1 on 5 matching bases. DNA for the CDR3: TGCGCCAGCAGCCAAGATAGGGGCTTCAACACCGGGGAGCTGTTTTTT. Residues: CASSQDRGFNTGELFF.